The 21 T cell receptor beta chains presented below share a single source sample, sequenced in a study of shared clonotypes between healthy human individuals. Sequenced by immunoSEQ multiplex PCR; TCRdb stores in-frame clones only, minus some. The data contain approximately 940,000 clones, less than 85% of them singletons. Sequencing was performed on memory CD4+ T cells sorted from blood. Described subset: CD45RA-negative fraction. These receptors were taken from a man between 18 and 35 years old in good health.

This clone was counted once. The rearrangement joins TRBV4-1 to TRBJ2-2; D is possibly TRBD2 (6 bases). This CDR3 spans 17 amino acids. Germline V gene lookup returns CDR1 MGHRA and CDR2 YSYEKL. The V end was cut by 2 bases, the J end by 0 bases, with 13 bases between. The CDR3 loop is CASSQRVLATNTGELFF. CDR3 DNA sequence: TGCGCCAGCAGCCAACGGGTTCTAGCGACGAACACCGGGGAGCTGTTTTTT.

This clone turned up a few times. The CDR3 reads CASSSNRDEQYF. The CDR3 DNA reads TGCGCCAGCAGCTCGAACAGGGACGAGCAGTACTTC. The chain uses TRBV5-1 and TRBJ2-7; possible D gene TRBD1, 6 bases. Between the trimmed V and J ends, which lost 3 bases and 5 bases, there was a span of 9 bases. CDR3 length: 12 amino acids. Germline V gene lookup returns CDR1 SGHRS and CDR2 YFSETQ.

The rearrangement links TRBV6-6 to TRBJ1-4; D might be TRBD1 (5 bases). The germline V and J ends were trimmed by 4 bases and 10 bases, with 16 bases remaining between them. The CDR3 is 14 amino acids. Germline V gives CDR1 MNHNY, CDR2 SVGAGI (reference sequence). The CDR3 DNA reads TGTGCCAGCAGTTCCGGGACGGGTGGTACAAAACTGTTTTTT. Translating it yields CASSSGTGGTKLFF.

The chain carries TRBV7-9 and TRBJ2-4; D gene ambiguous. V lost 4 bases and J 0 bases, leaving 7 bases between the germline ends. Germline assignment: CDR1 SEHNR and CDR2 FQNEAQ (reference sequence). The CDR3 length is 14 residues. As DNA, the CDR3 is TGTGCCAGCAGCTCCCAAGTAGCCAAAAACATTCAGTACTTC. This sequence encodes CASSSQVAKNIQYF.

This clone was seen ten or more times. The rearrangement uses TRBV5-1 and TRBJ2-7; unclear D gene. Germline-derived CDR1 and CDR2 are SGHRS and YFSETQ. The CDR3 spans 15 residues. Trimming took off 1 base at V and 3 bases at J, with 14 bases between the two ends. CDR3 protein: CASSLSLTHGYEQYF. The CDR3 DNA is TGCGCCAGCAGCTTGAGCCTGACTCATGGCTACGAGCAGTACTTC.

This chain joins TRBV5-1 and TRBJ2-3, with TRBD1 as a possible D gene (5 bases). The CDR3 extends over 15 amino acids. V was pared by 0 bases and J by 2 bases, with 10 bases between. In germline, CDR1 is SGHRS, CDR2 YFSETQ. The CDR3 nucleotides are TGCGCCAGCAGCTTGGGGGCGACAGCCACAGATACGCAGTATTTT. Translating gives CASSLGATATDTQYF.

This chain uses TRBV7-8 with TRBJ2-7; 9 nucleotides line up with TRBD2. The ends lost 1 base at V and 1 base at J; junction bases unmatched: 2. This CDR3 region has 15 residues. Germline lookup yields CDR1 SGHVS and CDR2 FQNEAQ. The CDR3 region is CASSLVSGGSYEQYF. The CDR3 DNA sequence: TGTGCCAGCAGCTTAGTTAGCGGGGGATCCTACGAGCAGTACTTC.

This clone appeared a few times. The sample holds other DNA sequences that translate to the same CDR3. This chain uses TRBV30 with TRBJ2-7; weak D call: TRBD2 (5 bases). The V end was cut by 3 bases, the J end by 2 bases, with 5 bases between. CDR1 and CDR2 (germline): GTSNPN, SVGIG (reference sequence). The CDR3 runs to 11 residues. CDR3 sequence: CAWSGTYEQYF. The CDR3 nucleotides read TGTGCCTGGAGCGGGACCTACGAGCAGTACTTC.

The rearrangement links TRBV5-4 to TRBJ2-7; D remains ambiguous. Germline loops: CDR1 SGHNT, CDR2 YYREEE (reference sequence). There are 15 residues in the CDR3. Trimming cost V 4 bases and J 2 bases, with 16 bases left between them. CDR3 residues: CASSPFSEAAYEQYF. DNA for the CDR3: TGTGCCAGCAGCCCCTTCTCCGAGGCGGCCTACGAGCAGTACTTC.

The genes are TRBV30 and TRBJ1-3, with TRBD1 as a possible D gene (5 bases). CDR3 length: 14 amino acids. Trimming left V 3 bases short and J 0 bases short, with 9 bases between. CDR1 is GTSNPN, CDR2 SVGIG, per germline (reference sequence). The CDR3 reads CAWSPGHSGNTIYF. CDR3 nucleotide sequence: TGTGCCTGGAGCCCAGGGCACTCTGGAAACACCATATATTTT.

CDR3 coding DNA: TGCGCCAGCAGCTTGGCGGGCAGGGGTGAAGACTATGGCTACACCTTC. Residues: CASSLAGRGEDYGYTF. The rearrangement uses TRBV5-1 and TRBJ1-2; possible D gene TRBD1, 6 bases. From germline, CDR1 is SGHRS and CDR2 YFSETQ. The CDR3 sequence is 16 residues long. V lost 0 bases, J lost 3 bases, and 15 bases lay in between.

This sequence joins TRBV20-1 and TRBJ2-7; D perhaps matches TRBD2 (6 bases). Trimming shortened V by 7 bases and J by 0 bases, and 7 bases separated the two germline ends. Germline V gene lookup returns CDR1 DFQATT and CDR2 SNEGSKA (reference sequence). The CDR3 contains 11 residues. CDR3 DNA sequence: TGCAGTGGGCGGGGCTCCTACGAGCAGTACTTC. Amino acid sequence: CSGRGSYEQYF.

J is TRBJ1-1 and V is TRBV5-4; no clear D gene. Deletions cut 3 bases from V and 12 bases from J, with 15 bases between. The CDR3 runs 12 residues. Per the germline V gene, CDR1 is SGHNT and CDR2 is YYREEE (reference sequence). This CDR3 reads CASSSAPEVPFF. The CDR3 DNA follows: TGTGCCAGCAGCTCAGCCCCGGAGGTACCTTTCTTT.

There are many counts of this clone. Within the sample, other DNA sequences also encode this same CDR3. The chain combines TRBV6-5 with TRBJ1-6; a weak D match, TRBD1 (6 bases). The germline V gene has CDR1 MNHEY and CDR2 SVGAGI. The CDR3 runs to 16 residues. Trimming took off 0 bases at V and 10 bases at J, with 16 bases between the two ends. This CDR3 is CASSYSRGGEGSPLHF. Here the CDR3 DNA reads TGTGCCAGCAGTTACTCGAGGGGGGGAGAAGGATCACCCCTCCACTTT.

This clone was counted a few times. The genes are TRBV5-4 and TRBJ2-2; no firm D call. This CDR3 region has 15 residues. V was cut by 3 bases and J by 1 base, with 10 bases left in between. Germline V CDR1 and CDR2: SGHNT, YYREEE (reference sequence). The CDR3 region has the DNA TGTGCCAGCAGCTCAGTACTTAGGAACACCGGGGAGCTGTTTTTT. Protein sequence: CASSSVLRNTGELFF.

A note on this clone: Other DNA sequences in the sample encode the same CDR3. This sequence joins TRBV6-1 and TRBJ2-1; weak D call: TRBD1 (5 bases). The germline gives CDR1 MNHNS, CDR2 SASEGT. CDR3 length: 14 amino acids. V lost 3 bases and J lost 8, with 14 bases in between. DNA of the CDR3: TGTGCCAGCAGTGAGGCAAACCCCAGGGATGAGCAGTTCTTC. It specifies CASSEANPRDEQFF.

This clone was found many times. This chain uses TRBV7-8 with TRBJ1-5; tentative D call: TRBD1 (5 bases). CDR1 is SGHVS and CDR2 is FQNEAQ in the germline V gene. V was clipped by 5 bases and J by 7 bases, with 15 bases between them. The CDR3 extends over 14 amino acids. As DNA, the CDR3 is TGTGCCAGCAGCCCGGAGGACACAAGACAGCCCCAGCATTTT. Amino acid sequence: CASSPEDTRQPQHF.

The rearrangement links TRBV6-1 to TRBJ1-1, with D unclear. The CDR3 length is 13 residues. From germline, CDR1 is MNHNS and CDR2 SASEGT. Trimming stripped 5 bases from V and 3 bases from J, with 10 bases between. The chain's CDR3 is CASSFAGDTEAFF. The CDR3, as DNA: TGTGCCAGCAGTTTTGCCGGCGACACTGAAGCTTTCTTT.

This clone has just a few counts. The V gene is TRBV5-6, the J gene TRBJ2-7; TRBD1 is a possible D gene (5 bases). The CDR3 sequence is 13 residues long. Per germline, CDR1 SGHDT and CDR2 YYEEEE. Trimming left V 5 bases short and J 0 bases short, with 9 bases between. The CDR3 loop reads CASRSTVSYEQYF. CDR3 bases: TGTGCCAGCAGGTCGACAGTCTCCTACGAGCAGTACTTC.

The chain links TRBV7-9 to TRBJ2-5; 7 bases align to TRBD1. The germline CDR1 and CDR2 sequences are SEHNR and FQNEAQ (reference sequence). The CDR3 contains 15 residues. V gave up 1 base and J gave up 4 bases; unmatched junction bases: 6. The CDR3 DNA is TGTGCCAGCAGCTTAGGACAGGGCAAGGGAGAGACCCAGTACTTC. Translated, it gives CASSLGQGKGETQYF.

This clone was counted once. The chain has TRBV5-4 and TRBJ1-2, with 7 nucleotides matching TRBD1. Germline lookup yields CDR1 SGHNT and CDR2 YYREEE (reference sequence). The CDR3 spans 15 residues. Germline trimming cut 2 bases from V and 4 bases from J; bases unmatched to any gene: 8. The CDR3 is CASSFSGTASYGYTF. The DNA of the CDR3 is TGTGCCAGCAGCTTCAGCGGGACAGCTAGCTATGGCTACACCTTC.